This T cell receptor beta chain was profiled in a study of T cell repertoires in cytomegalovirus infection. This clonotype has only a few counts. Antigen unknown. A single record per CDR3 protein comes from TCRdb applying MiXCR to the reads. The profile covers about 320,000 distinct CDR3 sequences, with over 7.5% appearing a single time and approximately 4.5% taken by the ten largest. Study conclusions and caveats: What dominated the ex vivo response were HLA-C-restricted CMV-specific TCR beta clonotypes.

The sequencing input was PBMCs. The sequence was collected from a human donor in good health (CMV status not recorded). Some clones in this sample may be carry-over from other donors' samples.

The CDR3 sequence: CASSITGAVSEAFF. CDR3 nucleotide sequence: TGTGCCAGCAGTATAACAGGGGCCGTTTCTGAAGCTTTCTTT. The V call is TRBV27, the J call TRBJ1-1, with 7 positions matching TRBD1. CDR1 is MNHEY, CDR2 SMNVEV, per germline (reference sequence). The CDR3 runs to 14 residues. Unmatched junction bases numbered 9, after V lost 5 bases and J lost 6 bases.